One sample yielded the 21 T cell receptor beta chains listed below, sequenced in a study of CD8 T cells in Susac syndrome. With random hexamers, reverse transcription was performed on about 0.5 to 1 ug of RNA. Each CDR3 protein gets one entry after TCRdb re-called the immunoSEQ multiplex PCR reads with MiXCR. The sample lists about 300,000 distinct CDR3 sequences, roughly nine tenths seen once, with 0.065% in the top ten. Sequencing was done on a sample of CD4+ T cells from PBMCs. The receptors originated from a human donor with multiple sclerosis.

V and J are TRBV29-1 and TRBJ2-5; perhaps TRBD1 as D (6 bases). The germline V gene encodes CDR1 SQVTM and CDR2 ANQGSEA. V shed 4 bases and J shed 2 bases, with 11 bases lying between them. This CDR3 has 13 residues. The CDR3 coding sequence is TGCAGCGTTGGCGGACAGCTTCAAGAGACCCAGTACTTC. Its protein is CSVGGQLQETQYF.

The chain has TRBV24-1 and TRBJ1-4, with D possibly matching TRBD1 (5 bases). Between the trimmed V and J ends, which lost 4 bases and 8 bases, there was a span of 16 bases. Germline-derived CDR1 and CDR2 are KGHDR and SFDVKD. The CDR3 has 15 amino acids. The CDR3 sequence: CATSDPGREAEKLFF. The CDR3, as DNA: TGTGCCACCAGTGACCCGGGCAGGGAGGCCGAAAAACTGTTTTTT.

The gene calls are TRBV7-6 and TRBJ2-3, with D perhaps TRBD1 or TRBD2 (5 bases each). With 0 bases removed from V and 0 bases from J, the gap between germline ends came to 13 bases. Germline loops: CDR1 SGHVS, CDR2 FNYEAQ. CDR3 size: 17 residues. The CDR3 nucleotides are TGTGCCAGCAGCTTAGCCCTGGGACCGCTCAGCACAGATACGCAGTATTTT. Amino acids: CASSLALGPLSTDTQYF.

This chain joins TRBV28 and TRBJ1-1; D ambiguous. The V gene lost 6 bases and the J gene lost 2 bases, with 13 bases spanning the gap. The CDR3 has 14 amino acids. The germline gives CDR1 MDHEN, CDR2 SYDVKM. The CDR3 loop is CASRATGTNTEAFF. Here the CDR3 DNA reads TGTGCCAGCAGGGCCACCGGTACCAACACTGAAGCTTTCTTT. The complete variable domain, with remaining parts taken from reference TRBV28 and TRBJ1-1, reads DVKVTQSSRYLVKRTGEKVFLECVQDMDHENMFWYRQDPGLGLRLIYFSYDVKMKEKGDIPEGYSVSREKKERFSLILESASTNQTSMYLCASRATGTNTEAFFGQGTRLTVV.

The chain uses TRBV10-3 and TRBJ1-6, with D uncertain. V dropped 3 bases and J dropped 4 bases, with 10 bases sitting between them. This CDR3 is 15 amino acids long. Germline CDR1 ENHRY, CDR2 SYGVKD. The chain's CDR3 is CAISEKDLYNSPLHF. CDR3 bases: TGTGCCATCAGTGAAAAGGACCTTTATAATTCACCCCTCCACTTT.

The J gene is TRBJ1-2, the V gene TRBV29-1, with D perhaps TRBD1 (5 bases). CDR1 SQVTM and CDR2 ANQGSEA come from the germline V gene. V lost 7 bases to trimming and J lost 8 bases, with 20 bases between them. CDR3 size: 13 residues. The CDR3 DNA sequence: TGCAGCGAATACAGGCTTGGTGGTGGCGGCTACACCTTC. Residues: CSEYRLGGGGYTF.

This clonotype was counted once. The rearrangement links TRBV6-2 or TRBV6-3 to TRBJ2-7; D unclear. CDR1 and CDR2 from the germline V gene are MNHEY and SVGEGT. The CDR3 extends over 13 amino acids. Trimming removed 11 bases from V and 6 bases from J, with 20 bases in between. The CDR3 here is CAARQSRTLEQYF. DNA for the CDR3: TGTGCCGCCCGTCAGTCCCGGACGCTCGAGCAGTACTTC.

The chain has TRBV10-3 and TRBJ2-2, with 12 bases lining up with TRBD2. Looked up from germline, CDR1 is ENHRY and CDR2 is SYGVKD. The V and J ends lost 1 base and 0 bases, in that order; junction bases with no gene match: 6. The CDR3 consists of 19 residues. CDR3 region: CAISEFLAGGISNTGELFF. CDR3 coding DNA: TGTGCCATCAGTGAGTTCCTAGCGGGAGGGATTTCGAACACCGGGGAGCTGTTTTTT.

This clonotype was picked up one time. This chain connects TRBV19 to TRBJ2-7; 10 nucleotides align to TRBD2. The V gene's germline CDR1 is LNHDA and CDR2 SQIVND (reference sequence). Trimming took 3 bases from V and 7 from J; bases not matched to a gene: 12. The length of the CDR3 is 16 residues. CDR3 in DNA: TGTGCCAGTAGTATTTCCTATAGCGGGAGGCTCTGGGAGCAGTACTTC. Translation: CASSISYSGRLWEQYF.

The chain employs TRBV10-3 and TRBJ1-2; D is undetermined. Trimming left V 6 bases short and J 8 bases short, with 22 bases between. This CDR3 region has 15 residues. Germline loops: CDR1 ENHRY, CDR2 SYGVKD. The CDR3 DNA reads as TGTGCCATCAGACCAGACACAACTGCCCCTTGGGGCTACACCTTC. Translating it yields CAIRPDTTAPWGYTF.

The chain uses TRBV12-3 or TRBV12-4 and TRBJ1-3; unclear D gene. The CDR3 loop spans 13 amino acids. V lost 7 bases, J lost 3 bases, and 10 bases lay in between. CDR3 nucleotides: TGTGCCAGCAAGAGATTCGGTGGAAACACCATATATTTT. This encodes CASKRFGGNTIYF.

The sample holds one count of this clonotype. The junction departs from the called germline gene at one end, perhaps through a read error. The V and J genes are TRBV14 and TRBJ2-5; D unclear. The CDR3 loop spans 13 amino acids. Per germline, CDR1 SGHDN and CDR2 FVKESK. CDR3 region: CASSQGVRKTQYF. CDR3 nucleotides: TGTGCCAGCAGTCAAGGCGTACGGAAGACCCAGTACTTC.

The CDR3 spells CASSYSFSLRGGLRAEQFF. CDR3 DNA sequence: TGTGCCAGCAGTTATTCTTTCTCTTTGAGGGGGGGGTTACGGGCTGAGCAGTTCTTC. The chain joins TRBV6-9 to TRBJ2-1, with D possibly TRBD2 on 7 matching bases. The germline V gene encodes CDR1 MNHGY and CDR2 SVAAGI. Trimming removed 0 bases at V and 9 bases at J, with 27 bases between. The CDR3 sequence is 19 residues long.

The DNA for the CDR3 is TGCGCCAGCAGCCAAGAAACAGGATTCTTCACCGGGGAGCTGTTTTTT. This encodes CASSQETGFFTGELFF. This chain uses TRBV4-3 with TRBJ2-2; tentative D call: TRBD1 (5 bases). This CDR3 spans 16 amino acids. V lost 0 bases and J 4 bases, leaving 12 bases between the germline ends. Germline CDR1 and CDR2: LGHNA and YSLEER.

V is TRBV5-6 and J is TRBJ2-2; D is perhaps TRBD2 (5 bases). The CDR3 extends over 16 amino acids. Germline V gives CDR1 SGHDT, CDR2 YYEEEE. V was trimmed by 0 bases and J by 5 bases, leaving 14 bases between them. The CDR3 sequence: CASSLDGLGGTGELFF. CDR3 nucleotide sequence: TGTGCCAGCAGCTTGGATGGGCTAGGCGGGACCGGGGAGCTGTTTTTT.

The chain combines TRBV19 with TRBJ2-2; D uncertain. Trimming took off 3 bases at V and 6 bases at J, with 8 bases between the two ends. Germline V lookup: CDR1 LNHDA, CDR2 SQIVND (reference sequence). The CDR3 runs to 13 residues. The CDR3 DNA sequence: TGTGCCAGTAGTATCCAGGTCGCCGGGGAGCTGTTTTTT. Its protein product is CASSIQVAGELFF.

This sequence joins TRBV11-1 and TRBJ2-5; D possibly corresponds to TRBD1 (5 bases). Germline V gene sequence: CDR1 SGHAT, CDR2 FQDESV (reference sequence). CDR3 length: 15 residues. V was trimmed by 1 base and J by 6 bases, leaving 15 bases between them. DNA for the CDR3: TGTGCCAGCAGCTTAGAGGGGCCCGAGACCCAGACCCAGTACTTC. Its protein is CASSLEGPETQTQYF.

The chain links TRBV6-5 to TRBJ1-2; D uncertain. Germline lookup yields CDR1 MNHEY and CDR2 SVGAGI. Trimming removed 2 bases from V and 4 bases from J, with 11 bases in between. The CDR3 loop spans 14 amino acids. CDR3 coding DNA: TGTGCCAGCAGTTACAGAGGGAGTCGCTATGGCTACACCTTC. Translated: CASSYRGSRYGYTF.

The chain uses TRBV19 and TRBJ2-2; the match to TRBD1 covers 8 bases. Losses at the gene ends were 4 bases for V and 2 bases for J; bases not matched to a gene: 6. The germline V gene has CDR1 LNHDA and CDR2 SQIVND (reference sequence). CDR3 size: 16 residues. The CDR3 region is CASSRRQGTNTGELFF. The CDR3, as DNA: TGTGCCAGTAGTAGGAGACAGGGGACTAACACCGGGGAGCTGTTTTTT.

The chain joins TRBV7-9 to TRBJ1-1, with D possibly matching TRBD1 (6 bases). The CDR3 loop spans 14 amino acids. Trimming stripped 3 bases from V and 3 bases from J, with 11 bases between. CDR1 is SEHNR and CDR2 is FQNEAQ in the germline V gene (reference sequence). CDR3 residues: CASSFIRGDTEAFF. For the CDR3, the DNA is TGTGCCAGCAGCTTCATCAGGGGTGACACTGAAGCTTTCTTT.

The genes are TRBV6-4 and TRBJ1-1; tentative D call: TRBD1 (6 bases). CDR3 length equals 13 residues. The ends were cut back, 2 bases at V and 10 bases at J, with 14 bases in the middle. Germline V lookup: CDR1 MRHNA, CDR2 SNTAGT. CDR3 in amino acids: CASSDGGAVGAFF. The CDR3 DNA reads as TGTGCCAGCAGTGACGGGGGGGCGGTGGGAGCTTTCTTT.